A single sample is the source of the 11 T cell receptor beta chains below, sequenced in a study of molecular identifiers for immune sequencing clone quantification. TCRdb passed the PCR reads through MiXCR, listing each CDR3 protein once. In the table there are about 510,000 distinct CDR3 sequences, about a fifth of which are singletons. The specimen was naive CD8+ T cells from blood, with Jurkat cell RNA spiked in. Subset defined: FACS-sorted CD8+CD4-CCR7+CD45RA+ naive T cells. These receptors originate from a human donor in good health. Some libraries in this study had Jurkat cell RNA spiked in.

The gene calls are TRBV12-5 and TRBJ1-5; maybe TRBD1 (5 bases). V lost 3 bases to trimming and J lost 7 bases, with 19 bases between them. The length of the CDR3 is 16 residues. Per the germline V gene, CDR1 is LGHNT and CDR2 is FRNRAP. The CDR3 loop is CASGFKGTRSEQPQHF. The CDR3 DNA reads as TGTGCTAGTGGTTTCAAGGGGACGCGGAGTGAGCAGCCCCAGCATTTT.

The chain recombines TRBV10-2 with TRBJ1-2, with a tentative D call TRBD1 (6 bases). V was pared by 0 bases and J by 8 bases, with 19 bases between. The CDR3 spans 16 residues. Germline loops: CDR1 WSHSY, CDR2 SAAADI. Written as DNA, the CDR3 is TGCGCCAGCAGTGAGTCGGTAGTGGGGGGCGTATACGGCTACACCTTC. The encoded protein is CASSESVVGGVYGYTF.

The chain employs TRBV7-9 and TRBJ2-2; the D gene is possibly TRBD2 (5 bases). Deletions cut 11 bases from V and 7 bases from J, with 14 bases between. Germline V lookup: CDR1 SEHNR, CDR2 FQNEAQ (reference sequence). The CDR3 loop spans 12 amino acids. The CDR3 spells CAGEQNHGELFF. The CDR3 DNA follows: TGTGCCGGGGAGCAGAATCACGGGGAGCTGTTTTTT.

The rearrangement links TRBV7-9 to TRBJ2-7; D ambiguous. The length of the CDR3 is 13 residues. Trimming cost V 5 bases and J 2 bases, with 10 bases left between them. The germline gives CDR1 SEHNR, CDR2 FQNEAQ (reference sequence). The CDR3 loop reads CASSPFLTYEQYF. The CDR3 DNA sequence: TGTGCCAGCAGCCCTTTCCTCACCTACGAGCAGTACTTC.

This clonotype was recorded only once. The genes are TRBV6-1 and TRBJ1-4; no clear D gene. Germline assignment: CDR1 MNHNS and CDR2 SASEGT. V lost 2 bases and J 11 bases, leaving 6 bases between the germline ends. The CDR3 has 11 residues. In DNA form, the CDR3 reads TGTGCCAGCAGTGAACTGTTTAAACTGTTTTTT. This encodes CASSELFKLFF.

As to this clonotype: Germline and junction disagree at one end, which may indicate a read error. The chain uses TRBV2 and TRBJ2-1; 10 nucleotides line up with TRBD1. The CDR3 sequence is 15 residues long. Germline V gives CDR1 SNHLY, CDR2 FYNNEI. The CDR3 DNA sequence: TGTGCCAGCAGTAAGACAGGGGGCTCCTACAATGAGCGGTTCTTC. It is translated as CASSKTGGSYNERFF. Together with reference TRBV2 and TRBJ2-1, the CDR3 gives the full variable domain: EPEVTQTPSHQVTQMGQEVILRCVPISNHLYFYWYRQILGQKVEFLVSFYNNEISEKSEIFDDQFSVERPDGSNFTLKIRSTKLEDSAMYFCASSKTGGSYNERFFGPGTRLTVL.

CDR3 nucleotides: TGTGCCAGCAGCCCGAATAACCTATACGACAGCTACGAGCAGTACTTC. This sequence encodes CASSPNNLYDSYEQYF. V is TRBV5-4 and J is TRBJ2-7; TRBD1 might be the D (5 bases). The germline V and J ends were trimmed by 4 bases and 3 bases, with 20 bases remaining between them. The CDR3 sequence is 16 residues long. The germline gives CDR1 SGHNT, CDR2 YYREEE (reference sequence).

This clonotype was counted only a few times. The J gene is TRBJ1-4, the V gene TRBV6-5; TRBD1 might be the D (5 bases). The CDR3 is made up of 14 amino acids. With 0 bases removed from V and 8 bases from J, the gap between germline ends came to 10 bases. CDR1 is MNHEY and CDR2 is SVGAGI in the germline V gene. The DNA for the CDR3 is TGTGCCAGCAGTTACTCCCAGGGAAGGGAAAAACTGTTTTTT. Translated, it gives CASSYSQGREKLFF.

This clonotype has more than one count but fewer than ten. A much larger clone differs from this one at a single base, so this may be a read error. The gene calls are TRBV7-9 and TRBJ2-2; TRBD2 is a possible D gene (5 bases). The CDR3 spans 15 residues. From germline, CDR1 is SEHNR and CDR2 FQNEAQ (reference sequence). The CDR3 region has the DNA TGTGCCAGCAGCTTTTCTCCTCAGGTTTCCGGGGAGCCGTTTTTT. It codes for CASSFSPQVSGEPFF.

This clonotype was seen repeatedly, ten times or more. The chain couples TRBV20-1 to TRBJ2-7; TRBD1 matches 9 bases. V was clipped by 2 bases and J by 1 base; unmatched bases: 3. From germline, CDR1 is DFQATT and CDR2 SNEGSKA (reference sequence). CDR3 size: 14 residues. The CDR3 region is CSARTGTGSYEQYF. The DNA of the CDR3 is TGCAGTGCTAGAACCGGGACAGGGTCCTACGAGCAGTACTTC.

This clonotype came up a few times. V usage is TRBV28 and J usage is TRBJ2-7, with D uncertain. The CDR3 extends over 12 amino acids. Germline CDR1 reads MDHEN; CDR2 reads SYDVKM. V was shortened by 6 bases and J by 0 bases, with 6 bases between the two germline ends. The CDR3 DNA follows: TGTGCCAGCAGCACGACCTCCTACGAGCAGTACTTC. This gives the protein CASSTTSYEQYF.